This note documents a single T cell receptor (beta chain) sequence. Its target is unknown. This table comes from immunoSEQ multiplex PCR, and its TCRdb copy is limited to in-frame clones, with some not included. The sample has tens of thousands of clones; 70% to 90% are singletons. The data stem from a study of OX40 agonist ivuxolimab in advanced cancers. Study-level information: The dose-escalation group included hepatocellular carcinoma, melanoma, renal cell carcinoma and head and neck cancer. Broader study findings: In a subset of nonresponders, normalized T-cell clonal expansion was also low.

The CDR3 covers 14 residues. V gave up 4 bases and J gave up 3 bases, with 12 bases separating them. CDR1 SGHNT and CDR2 YENEEA come from the germline V gene. The chain employs TRBV11-3 and TRBJ1-1; D is unresolved. The source is an adult with an advanced solid tumor such as melanoma, head and neck, liver or kidney cancer. The sample was CD4+ or CD8+ T cells sorted from blood, taken in a trial of the OX40 agonist ivuxolimab. In DNA form, the CDR3 reads TGTGCCAGCAGCTCCCACGCCGCCGACACTGAAGCTTTCTTT. It encodes CASSSHAADTEAFF.